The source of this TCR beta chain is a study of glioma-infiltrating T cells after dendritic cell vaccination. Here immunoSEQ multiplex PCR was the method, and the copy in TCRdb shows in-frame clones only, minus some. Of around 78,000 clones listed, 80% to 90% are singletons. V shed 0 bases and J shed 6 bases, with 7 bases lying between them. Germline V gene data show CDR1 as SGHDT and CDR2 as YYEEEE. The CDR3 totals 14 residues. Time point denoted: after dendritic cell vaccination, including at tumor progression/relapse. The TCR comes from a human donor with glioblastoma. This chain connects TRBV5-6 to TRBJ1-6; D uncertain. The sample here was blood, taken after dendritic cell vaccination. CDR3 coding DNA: TGTGCCAGCAGCTTGGCCCTAAGTAATTCACCCCTCCACTTT. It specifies CASSLALSNSPLHF.